These 2 T cell receptor beta chains were all obtained from the same sample, sequenced in a study of cytomegalovirus exposure and HLA in healthy donors (TCRdb year 2017). The library was built by means of the immunoSEQ multiplex PCR assay. TCRdb mirrors the immuneACCESS table, restricted to in-frame sequences. Some clones are absent from its copies; in checked studies, under half trace to an unresolved V gene, and the reason for the others is unknown. The sample table holds some 170,000 clones, of which 85% were seen once. Jointly, the top ten make up around 2.4% of the sample. Material: PBMCs. The receptors were gathered from a man aged 25 to 40 in good health and CMV-seropositive.

The rearrangement links TRBV14 to TRBJ1-1, with D perhaps matching TRBD1 (5 bases). Germline CDR1 reads SGHDN; CDR2 reads FVKESK. The germline V and J ends were trimmed by 4 bases and 6 bases, with 12 bases remaining between them. CDR3 length equals 13 residues. The CDR3 sequence: CASSLWGVAEAFF. The DNA for the CDR3 is TGTGCCAGCAGCCTGTGGGGGGTCGCTGAAGCTTTCTTT.

J is TRBJ2-5 and V is TRBV15, with TRBD1 matching over 8 bases. Germline CDR1 LNHNV, CDR2 YYDKDF (reference sequence). The CDR3 has 15 residues. V shed 3 bases and J 5 bases; nucleotides not matched to a gene: 8. The CDR3 nucleotides read TGTGCCACCAGCAGGGTTGGACAGGGCGGGGAGACCCAGTACTTC. Translation gives CATSRVGQGGETQYF. The whole variable domain, remainder taken from reference TRBV15 and TRBJ2-5, is DAMVIQNPRYQVTQFGKPVTLSCSQTLNHNVMYWYQQKSSQAPKLLFHYYDKDFNNEADTPDNFQSRRPNTSFCFLDIRSPGLGDTAMYLCATSRVGQGGETQYFGPGTRLLVL.